This T cell receptor beta chain was observed in a study of blood T cell repertoires in COVID-19 (TCRdb year 2020). For context, the study as a whole: The collaborator samples originated in the United States, Italy and Spain and spanned the acute and convalescent phases of COVID-19. The prospective study material was composed of cDNA or gDNA derived from T cells, B-cell-depleted T cells, or PBMCs. Deeply sampled blood TCRbeta repertoires from subjects exposed to, actively infected with, or recovered from COVID-19 were included in the dataset. The repertoires were released in a freely available public database intended as a resource for research on the immune response to SARS-CoV-2. Samples were obtained from the ongoing ImmuneRACE study (first 160 participants) and from some 1,200 subjects provided by 6 global collaborators. Nearly every sample came with metadata listing a de-identified subject ID, COVID-19 status, age in years and sex. HLA class I and class II types, where available, came from metadata supplied by the sample provider rather than from assay-based typing. Broader findings and caveats from the paper: How much clinical and demographic metadata was included differed by source and by participant, and the metadata was provided uncurated.

Inclusive of the bounding cysteine and phenylalanine, the CDR3 is 19 residues long. CDR3 DNA only is kept here, 57 bases in frame from base 1. In the germline V gene, CDR1 corresponds to SGHTA and CDR2 to FQGNSA. V and J lose 1 base and 0 bases, and a span of 16 bases separates them. TCRbeta CDR3 regions were amplified from genomic DNA by means of the immunoSEQ Assay, a bias-controlled multiplex PCR. In the original analysis: The number of nucleated cells in each sample was estimated from the amplification of reference gene primers within the assay. Sequence reads were collapsed and filtered to measure the absolute abundance of every unique TCRbeta CDR3 rearrangement. Productive Simpson clonality was computed per sample as the square root of Simpson's diversity index over productive rearrangements. The table comes from immuneACCESS by way of TCRdb, which keeps in-frame sequences with V and J called. Part of the clones is missing from these tables; in studies checked, under half for an unresolved V gene and the rest for unknown reasons. V and J calls plus clone size are reproduced from that table; the DNA served to infer D and trimming. The sample includes about 240,000 clones, with 86% observed a single time. The ten largest clones capture under 6.5% of the sample.

Each collaborating institution followed its own protocols to collect whole blood in K2EDTA tubes. For TCRbeta analysis, collaborators shipped samples as frozen whole blood, isolated PBMCs, or DNA extracted from either of those sample types. This clone was seen a few times. What this receptor recognizes is not known. No quality values exist for individual bases; no much larger clone is one base distant. This chain is built from TRBV7-2 and TRBJ2-6; TRBD1 is a possible D gene, resting on 6 matching bases. Input material: peripheral blood. The TCR was taken from a man aged 55 to 69 with acute or convalescent COVID-19. The DNA sequence is TGTGCCAGCAGCTTAGTGGGTCCCCAGGGGATCTCTGGGGCCAACGTCCTGACTTTC. Its translation is CASSLVGPQGISGANVLTF.